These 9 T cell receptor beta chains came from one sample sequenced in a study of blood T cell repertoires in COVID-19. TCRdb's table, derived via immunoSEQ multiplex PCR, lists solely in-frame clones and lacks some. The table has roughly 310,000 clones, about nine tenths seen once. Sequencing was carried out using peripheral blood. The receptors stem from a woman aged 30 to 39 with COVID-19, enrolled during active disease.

CDR3 bases: TGTGCCAGCAGTTCAGACAGGGGCCTTGGAAACACCATATATTTT. It translates to CASSSDRGLGNTIYF. The chain combines TRBV7-6 with TRBJ1-3; TRBD1 matches at 8 bases. The CDR3 runs to 15 residues. In germline, CDR1 is SGHVS, CDR2 FNYEAQ. The V and J ends lost 6 bases and 3 bases, in that order; junction bases with no gene match: 7.

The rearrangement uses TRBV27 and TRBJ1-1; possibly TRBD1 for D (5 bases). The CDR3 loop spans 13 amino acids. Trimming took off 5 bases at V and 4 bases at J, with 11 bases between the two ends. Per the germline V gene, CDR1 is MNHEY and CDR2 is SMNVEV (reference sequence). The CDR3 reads CASSNRPGTEAFF. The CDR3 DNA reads TGTGCCAGCAGTAACAGGCCGGGCACTGAAGCTTTCTTT.

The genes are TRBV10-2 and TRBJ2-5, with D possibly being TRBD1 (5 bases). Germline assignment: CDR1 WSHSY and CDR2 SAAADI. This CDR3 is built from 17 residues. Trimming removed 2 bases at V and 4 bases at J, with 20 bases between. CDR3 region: CASSEPRDRVGSETQYF. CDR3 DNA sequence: TGCGCCAGCAGTGAGCCCAGGGATCGGGTCGGCTCAGAGACCCAGTACTTC.

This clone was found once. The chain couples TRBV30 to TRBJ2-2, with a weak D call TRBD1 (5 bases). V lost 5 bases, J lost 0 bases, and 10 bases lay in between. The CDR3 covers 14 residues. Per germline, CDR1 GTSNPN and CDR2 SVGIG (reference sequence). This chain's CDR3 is CAWVARANTGELFF. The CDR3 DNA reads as TGTGCCTGGGTCGCCAGGGCGAACACCGGGGAGCTGTTTTTT.

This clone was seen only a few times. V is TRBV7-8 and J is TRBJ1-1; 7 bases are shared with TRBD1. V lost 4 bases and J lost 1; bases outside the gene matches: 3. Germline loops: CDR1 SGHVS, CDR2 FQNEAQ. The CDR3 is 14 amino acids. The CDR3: CASSSNRGNTEAFF. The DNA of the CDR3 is TGTGCCAGCAGCTCAAACAGGGGGAACACTGAAGCTTTCTTT.

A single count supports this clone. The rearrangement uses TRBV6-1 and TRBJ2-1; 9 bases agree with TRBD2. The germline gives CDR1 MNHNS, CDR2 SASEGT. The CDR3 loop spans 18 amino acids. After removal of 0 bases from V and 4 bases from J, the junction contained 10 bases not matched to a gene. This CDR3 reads CASSEATSGRAGYNEQFF. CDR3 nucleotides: TGTGCCAGCAGTGAAGCTACTAGCGGGCGGGCGGGGTACAATGAGCAGTTCTTC.

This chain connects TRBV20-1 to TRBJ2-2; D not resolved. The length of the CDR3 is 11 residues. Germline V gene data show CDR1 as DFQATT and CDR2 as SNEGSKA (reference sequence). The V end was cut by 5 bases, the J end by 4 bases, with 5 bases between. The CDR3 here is CSASSTGELFF. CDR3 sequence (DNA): TGCAGTGCTTCGTCCACCGGGGAGCTGTTTTTT.

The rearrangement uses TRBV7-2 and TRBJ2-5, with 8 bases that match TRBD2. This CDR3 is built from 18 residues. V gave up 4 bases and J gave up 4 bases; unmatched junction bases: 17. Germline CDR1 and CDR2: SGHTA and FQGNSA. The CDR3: CASSSLTIRAGVRETQYF. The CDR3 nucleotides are TGTGCCAGCAGCTCGCTGACTATTCGAGCGGGAGTTCGAGAGACCCAGTACTTC.

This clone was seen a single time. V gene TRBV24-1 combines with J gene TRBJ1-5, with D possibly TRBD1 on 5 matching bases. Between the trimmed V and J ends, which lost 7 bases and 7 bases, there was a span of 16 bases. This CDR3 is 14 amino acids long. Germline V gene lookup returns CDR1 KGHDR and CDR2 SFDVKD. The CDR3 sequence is CATSPAGAPQPQHF. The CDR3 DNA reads TGTGCCACCAGCCCCGCTGGGGCCCCCCAGCCCCAGCATTTT.